This TCR beta chain was identified in a study of neurological immune-mediated disorders (dated by TCRdb to between 2017 and 2020). The study in broad terms: Using UMI-based sequencing, the study compared peripheral blood TCR-beta repertoires from patients with HTLV-I-associated myelopathy (HAM/TSP), patients with multiple sclerosis, and healthy controls. Longitudinal samples, technical triplicates and paired sorted CD4+ and CD8+ T-cell subsets, alongside PBMC samples, were included among the 90 to 130 TCR-beta libraries. The cohort comprised roughly 69 subjects: around 15 HAM/TSP patients, approximately 34 multiple sclerosis patients and some 20 healthy controls. Broader findings and caveats from the paper: TCR clonal expansion was highest in HAM/TSP patients and lowest in MS patients, with MS patients falling below even healthy controls. No identical CDR3 amino acid sequences were found to be shared among expanded clones across subjects, suggesting that TCR-beta repertoires were private in all groups.

cDNA was synthesized by template-switch 5'RACE using a primer with a 10-nucleotide random unique molecular identifier that tagged each TCR transcript. Every sequencing run covered 15-18 subjects and yielded more than 160 million TCR-beta sequences. Total RNA was extracted with the RNeasy kit. The KAPA Real-time Library Amplification kit was used to amplify TCR-beta VDJ regions with primers targeting the TCR constant region and the 5'RACE anchor. A first PCR added sample indexes and Illumina adaptors, and a second PCR then raised library yield. The roughly 650 bp TCR product was size-selected on a 2% E-gel SizeSelection system after Ampure bead purification. Before pooling, library quality was checked on a Bioanalyzer, concentration was measured with Qubit, and libraries were quantified with the Kapa Library Quantification kit. An Illumina HiSeq 2500 sequenced the libraries paired-end 2 x 150 bp. To increase sequence diversity, roughly 25-31% phiX was spiked into each library pool. The original methods were these. The quality-filtered reads were processed with the UMI-based MiGEC pipeline, whose error correction step removed more than 80% of the raw TCR sequences. VDJ genes were aligned to IMGT germline references, and clonotypes were defined by unique CDR3 amino acid sequence plus V-J genes. VDJtools evaluated clonal expansion, Shannon diversity and CDR3 relatedness (CalcPairwiseDistances, ClusterSamples); CLCbio workbench built phylogenetic trees. Clones with at least 8 unique UMIs were defined as expanded, with this threshold being based on coefficient-of-variation modelling across technical triplicates. TCRdb trimmed public reads at Q25 via fastp, called clones via MiXCR and kept in-frame beta chains. One record per CDR3 amino acid sequence lists the most common genes and DNA. The V and J calls were not made by the authors but by TCRdb's processing. For this sample the table gives approximately 36,000 distinct CDR3 sequences, of which 13% to 15% were detected only once. Together, the top ten hold roughly 30% of the sample.

This clonotype came up many times. There is no known antigen for this receptor. Base quality data are lacking; no much larger clone is found one base away. Unsorted PBMC libraries were generated from 2 million PBMCs stored in RNAlater at -80 °C until RNA extraction. Peripheral blood was subjected to Ficoll-Hypaque density gradient centrifugation to isolate PBMCs, which were then cryopreserved in liquid nitrogen. The CDR3 goes from the cysteine to the phenylalanine over 13 residues. Solely the CDR3 DNA is kept, with 39 bases framed from the first base. CDR1 and CDR2 (MNHEY, SVGAGI) derive from the germline V gene. The germline V and J ends show losses of 5 bases and 14 bases respectively, and no gene match explains 5 bases of the junction.

The source is a woman aged 45-59 years with HTLV-1-associated myelopathy (HAM/TSP). Sequencing input: PBMCs. The chain is made from TRBV6-5 and TRBJ2-1; TRBD2 fits 14 bases in the junction. The CDR3 here reads CASSPPGLAGEFF. The sequence in DNA is TGTGCCAGCAGTCCGCCGGGACTAGCGGGGGAGTTCTTC.